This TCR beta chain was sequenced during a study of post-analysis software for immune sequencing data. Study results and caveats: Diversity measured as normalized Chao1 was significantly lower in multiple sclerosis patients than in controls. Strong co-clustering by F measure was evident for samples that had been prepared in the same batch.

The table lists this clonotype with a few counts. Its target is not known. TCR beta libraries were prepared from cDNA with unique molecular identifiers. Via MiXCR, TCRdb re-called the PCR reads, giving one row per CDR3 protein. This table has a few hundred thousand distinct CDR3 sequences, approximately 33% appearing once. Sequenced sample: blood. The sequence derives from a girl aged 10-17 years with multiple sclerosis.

DNA of the CDR3: TGTGCCAGCAGCAACCCGGGGGTAGCGGGGGGTCAGAGCTCCTACAATGAGCAGTTCTTC. It codes for CASSNPGVAGGQSSYNEQFF. The chain joins TRBV7-9 to TRBJ2-1; 10 positions agree with TRBD2. Trimming took 5 bases from V and 0 from J; bases not matched to a gene: 16. From germline, CDR1 is SEHNR and CDR2 FQNEAQ (reference sequence). The CDR3 extends over 20 amino acids.